A selection of T cell receptor beta chains follows, all from one sample in a study of T cell responses to AZD1222 COVID-19 vaccine. Profiled with immunoSEQ multiplex PCR; TCRdb holds only in-frame clones, not every one. The repertoire has 95,000 to 100,000 clones, about nine tenths of them found once; the top ten carry 1.3%. Sequencing used peripheral blood, obtained on day 0 of AZD1222 vaccination. These receptors all come from an adult in good health. Both conserved end residues are trimmed from each CDR3. Size is stated for part of the rows, as once, few or many counts, or as a class when the clone is expanded.

TRBV21-1	TRBJ2-7	NA	ASRGKPGQPNYEQY
TRBV4-2	TRBJ1-6	NA	ASSQRQGGDPPLH
TRBV5-1	TRBJ2-2	once	ASSLAGTPSPGELF
TRBV6-2/TRBV6-3	TRBJ1-2	NA	ASRPTGALYGYT
TRBV4-2	TRBJ2-2	NA	ASSRLEQGPGQGGELF
TRBV5-1	TRBJ1-1	NA	ASSPQSPGKGAEAF
TRBV29-1	TRBJ1-2	NA	SVGDGGIYGYT
TRBV6-5	TRBJ1-1	NA	ASSYLDRGSTEAF
TRBV7-2	TRBJ1-5	NA	ASSTQGDQPQH
TRBV5-4	TRBJ1-2	NA	ASRPQGTYGYT
TRBV25-1	TRBJ1-3	NA	ASSEETRSSGNTIY
TRBV18	TRBJ1-5	NA	ASSVQVNLNQPQH
TRBV28	TRBJ2-3	NA	ASSLGGLTSSTDTQY
TRBV3-1/TRBV3-2	TRBJ1-2	once	ASSHGTFNYGYT
TRBV7-9	TRBJ2-7	NA	ASSGPAGNRDSYEQY
TRBV5-4	TRBJ2-5	once	ASSFTGVQETQY
TRBV5-1	TRBJ2-2	NA	ASRPGTGGAGELF
TRBV5-1	TRBJ2-3	NA	ASSLAQTTDTQY
TRBV4-1	TRBJ2-1	NA	ASSHGRGYNEQF
TRBV4-2	TRBJ1-6	NA	ASSSQFRRSPLH